The present T cell receptor (beta chain) was sequenced within a study of beta chain features in type 1 diabetes (dated by TCRdb to between 2017 and 2018). Context from the whole study: Mean age, gender distribution, total cell number and subset yield did not differ between patients and healthy donors. A total of 107,917,701 sorted cells were examined across all samples, and RNA yield correlated strongly with the number of cells per subset. The study compared TCRB repertoires of sorted circulating CD4+ T cell subsets between recently diagnosed type 1 diabetes patients and matched healthy donors. Regulatory and stem cell-like memory subsets were isolated from only 8 patients and roughly eight healthy donors, whereas naive and central memory subsets came from all 30 or so donors. The paper as a whole reports these results and caveats: Because cDNA was sequenced instead of genomic DNA, highly expressing activated cells could be over-represented, though the groups showed no difference in activation or CD3 levels. The naive, central memory and regulatory TCRB repertoires appeared to resemble one another more closely among patients than among healthy donors. Shorter templates might be favored by PCR, yet because patient and control samples were amplified and corrected together, any such skew would affect both groups equally. Patients with type 1 diabetes made fewer insertions and deleted more nucleotides at VDJ recombination sites, implying thymic rearrangement abnormalities. A moderate but significant shortening of TCRB CDR3 length was observed in type 1 diabetes patients in all four CD4+ subsets. Because the HLA sub-analyses included only small numbers of individuals, any influence of HLA type on TCRB rearrangement was left unresolved.

This clone was observed a single time. There is no known antigen for this receptor. Base qualities were left out, and no much larger clone turns up one base away. The germline V end is reduced by 1 base and the J end by 4 bases; junction bases left unmatched: 4. From a lookup of the germline V gene, CDR1 and CDR2 are SGHTA and FQGNSA. Measured from the cysteine to the phenylalanine, the CDR3 is 15 residues long. Only the CDR3 region is kept as DNA, spanning 45 bases read in frame from base 1. The entire amount of isolated RNA was reverse transcribed using the High Capacity cDNA Reverse Transcription Kit, so the sequenced TCRB transcripts were expressed ones. Naive, central memory and regulatory T cell samples underwent deep immunoSEQ sequencing, averaging around 4 million total reads per sample. After sorted cells were lysed in RLT buffer, RNA was extracted with DNase-treated RNeasy Micro or Mini kits, with the choice depending on cell number. Each cell subset was processed on its own to prevent cross-contamination, while patient and healthy donor samples were processed together. Using the immunoSEQ multiplex PCR, TCRB sequences were amplified from cDNA into 87-bp fragments spanning the CDR3 region. Sequencing of the amplicons was performed on the Illumina HiSeq platform. The study's own analysis went as follows. PCR bias was corrected computationally using synthetic template baselines, and reads within Hamming distance 2 were collapsed, with unmergeable singletons discarded. By aligning reads against IMGT, V, D and J genes, CDR3 length, and insertions or deletions at six rearrangement sites were assigned. Within each subset, clonotype counts were normalized to the number of sorted cells before true diversity and Gini coefficients were calculated with the tcR R package. Repertoire sharing was quantified using the overlap coefficient calculated on TCRB nucleotide sequences. Out-of-frame TCRB sequences from naive cells were analyzed to stand in for the pre-selection repertoire. Here the immuneACCESS table is served through TCRdb, limited to in-frame sequences with V and J called. Missing clones are a known gap in these copies; in checked studies unresolved V genes cover under half, and the rest lacks a known reason. The V and J calls and the clone size are those of that table, but D and trimming were determined from the DNA. In this sample the table shows about 160,000 clones, roughly 65% of which occur a single time. In total, the top ten clones hold approximately 0.09% of the sample.

Each donor gave one peripheral blood draw, about 110 mL on average, collected into heparinised tubes. Using a panel that included CD45RO, CCR7, CD25, CD127, CD95 and CD27, naive, central memory, regulatory and stem cell-like memory CD4+ T cells were sorted on a BD FACSAria II. Purity was above 95% for every sorted population. PBMCs were isolated right away by Lymphoprep density gradient centrifugation and were stained directly, without culture. To minimize batch effects, samples were stained and sorted in pairs, one healthy donor with one patient per experiment. The specimen was naive CD4+ T cells from blood. The sample's cell subset or site label is to be understood as: true naive CD4+ T cells. The receptor's source is a young man with type 1 diabetes. The sequence is built from TRBV7-2 and TRBJ2-5; 9 bases in the junction line up with TRBD2. DNA sequence: TGTGCCAGCAGCTTAGTAGCGGGGGCGAGAGAGACCCAGTACTTC. Translation gives CASSLVAGARETQYF.